The clone carrying this T cell receptor beta chain was counted at least ten times. Germline CDR1 and CDR2: SQVTM and ANQGSEA. There are 12 residues in the CDR3. V shed 4 bases and J 7 bases; nucleotides not matched to a gene: 5. This specimen belongs to a study of tumor-infiltrating lymphocytes in primary liver carcinoma. TCR beta cDNA was reverse-transcribed from roughly 520 ng of total RNA. The reaction used a constant-region primer and ProtoScript II reverse transcriptase. Libraries covering TCR beta were generated through three nested multiplex PCR rounds (using a slightly modified ARM-PCR). Use of TRBV1-TRBV30 forward primers with a C-beta reverse primer characterized the first two PCR rounds, which lasted around 9 cycles each. TCRdb recomputed calls from the multiplex PCR reads with MiXCR, one row per CDR3 protein. The sample has about 180,000 distinct CDR3 sequences; roughly 60% are singletons.

Germline DNA was also extracted, while the blood RNA originated from unsorted whole blood. The researchers drew 3.5 to 4.5 milliliters of peripheral blood before surgery. This TCR was sampled from a man aged 35 to 55 with primary liver carcinoma and hepatitis B virus infection. The chain links TRBV29-1 to TRBJ2-7; 9 bases fit TRBD2. The sample was peripheral blood. This CDR3 is CSVVAGDREQYF. The CDR3 DNA sequence: TGCAGCGTTGTAGCGGGAGATAGAGAGCAGTACTTC.